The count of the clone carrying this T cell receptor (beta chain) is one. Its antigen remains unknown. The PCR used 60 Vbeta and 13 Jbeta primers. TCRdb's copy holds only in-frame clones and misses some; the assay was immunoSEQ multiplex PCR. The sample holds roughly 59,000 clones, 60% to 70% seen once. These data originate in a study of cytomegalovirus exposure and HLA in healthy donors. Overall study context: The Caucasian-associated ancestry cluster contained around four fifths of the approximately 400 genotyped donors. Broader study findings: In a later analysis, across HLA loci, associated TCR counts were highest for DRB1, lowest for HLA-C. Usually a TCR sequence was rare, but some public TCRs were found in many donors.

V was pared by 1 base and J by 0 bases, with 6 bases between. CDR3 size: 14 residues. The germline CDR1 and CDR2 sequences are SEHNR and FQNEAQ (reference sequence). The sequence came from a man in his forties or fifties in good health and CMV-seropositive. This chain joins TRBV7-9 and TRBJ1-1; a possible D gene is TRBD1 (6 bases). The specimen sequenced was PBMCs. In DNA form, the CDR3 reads TGTGCCAGCAGCTTAGAGGGGGTGAACACTGAAGCTTTCTTT. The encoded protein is CASSLEGVNTEAFF.